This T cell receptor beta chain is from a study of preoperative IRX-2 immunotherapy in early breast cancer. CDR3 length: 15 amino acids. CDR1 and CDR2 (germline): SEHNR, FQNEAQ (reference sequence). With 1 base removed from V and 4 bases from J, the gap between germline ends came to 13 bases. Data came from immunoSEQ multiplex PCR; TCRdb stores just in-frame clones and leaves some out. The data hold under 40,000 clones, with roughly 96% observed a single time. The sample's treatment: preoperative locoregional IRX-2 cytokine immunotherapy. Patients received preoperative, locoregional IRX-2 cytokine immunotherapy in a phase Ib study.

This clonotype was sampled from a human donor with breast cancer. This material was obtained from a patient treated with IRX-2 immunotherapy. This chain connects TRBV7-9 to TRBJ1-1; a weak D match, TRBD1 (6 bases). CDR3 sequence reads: CASSLVAGAFTEAFF. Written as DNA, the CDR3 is TGTGCCAGCAGCTTAGTTGCAGGGGCGTTCACTGAAGCTTTCTTT.